This T cell receptor (beta chain) emerged from a study of blood T cell repertoires in COVID-19. Sequencing was performed with immunoSEQ multiplex PCR; in TCRdb, only in-frame clones are kept and a portion is missing. The repertoire includes roughly 280,000 clones, about 85% of them detected once, and 4.2% sits in the top ten. The V end lost 0 bases, the J end lost 4 bases, and 13 bases lay between the germline ends. This CDR3 spans 15 amino acids. Germline loops: CDR1 SGHDT, CDR2 YYEEEE. V usage is TRBV5-6 and J usage is TRBJ1-2; perhaps TRBD1 as D (5 bases). This TCR came from a man aged 55 to 70 with acute or convalescent COVID-19. The sequencing input was peripheral blood. The CDR3 nucleotides read TGTGCCAGCAGCTTGGCCCAGGGTTTGGGCTATGGCTACACCTTC. It codes for CASSLAQGLGYGYTF.